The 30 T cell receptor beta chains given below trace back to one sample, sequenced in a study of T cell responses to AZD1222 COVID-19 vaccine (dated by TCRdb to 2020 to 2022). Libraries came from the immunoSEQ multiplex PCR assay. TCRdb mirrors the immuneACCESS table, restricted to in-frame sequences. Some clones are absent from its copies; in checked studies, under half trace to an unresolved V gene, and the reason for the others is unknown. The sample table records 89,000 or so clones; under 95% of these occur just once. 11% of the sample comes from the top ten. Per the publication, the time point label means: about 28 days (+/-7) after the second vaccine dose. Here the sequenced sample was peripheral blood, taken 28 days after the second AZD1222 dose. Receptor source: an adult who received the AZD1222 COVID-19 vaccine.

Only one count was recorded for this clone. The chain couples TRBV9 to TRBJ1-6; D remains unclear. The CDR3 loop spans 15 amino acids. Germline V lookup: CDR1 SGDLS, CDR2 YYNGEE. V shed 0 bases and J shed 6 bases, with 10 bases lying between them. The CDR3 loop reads CASSVVGVSNSPLHF. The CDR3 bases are TGTGCCAGCAGCGTAGTTGGGGTTAGTAATTCACCCCTCCACTTT. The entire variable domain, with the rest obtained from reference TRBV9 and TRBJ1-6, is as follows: DSGVTQTPKHLITATGQRVTLRCSPRSGDLSVYWYQQSLDQGLQFLIQYYNGEERAKGNILERFSAQQFPDLHSELNLSSLELGDSALYFCASSVVGVSNSPLHFGNGTRLTVT.

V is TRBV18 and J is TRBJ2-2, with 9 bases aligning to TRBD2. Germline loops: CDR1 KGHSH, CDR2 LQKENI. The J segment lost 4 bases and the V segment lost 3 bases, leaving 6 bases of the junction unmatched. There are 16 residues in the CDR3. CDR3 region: CASSPVAGATTGELFF. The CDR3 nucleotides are TGTGCCAGCTCACCCGTAGCGGGAGCCACCACCGGGGAGCTGTTTTTT. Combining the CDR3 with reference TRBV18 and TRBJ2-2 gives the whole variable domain NAGVMQNPRHLVRRRGQEARLRCSPMKGHSHVYWYRQLPEEGLKFMVYLQKENIIDESGMPKERFSAEFPKEGPSILRIQQVVRGDSAAYFCASSPVAGATTGELFFGEGSRLTVL.

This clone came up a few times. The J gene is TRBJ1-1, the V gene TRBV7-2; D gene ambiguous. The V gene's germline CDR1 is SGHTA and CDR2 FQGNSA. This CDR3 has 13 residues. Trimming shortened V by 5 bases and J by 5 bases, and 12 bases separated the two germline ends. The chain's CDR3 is CASSIFGETEAFF. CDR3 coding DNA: TGTGCCAGCAGCATATTTGGCGAGACTGAAGCTTTCTTT.

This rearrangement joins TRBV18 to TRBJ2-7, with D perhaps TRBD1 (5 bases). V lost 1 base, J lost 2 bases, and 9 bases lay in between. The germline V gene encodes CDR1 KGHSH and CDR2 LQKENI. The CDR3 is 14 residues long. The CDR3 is CASSPQGSAYEQYF. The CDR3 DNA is TGTGCCAGCTCACCACAGGGGTCCGCCTACGAGCAGTACTTC.

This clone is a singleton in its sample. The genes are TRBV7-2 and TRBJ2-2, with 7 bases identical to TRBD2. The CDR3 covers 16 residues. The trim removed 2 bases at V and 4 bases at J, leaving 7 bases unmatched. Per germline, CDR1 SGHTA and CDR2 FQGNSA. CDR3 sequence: CASSLWGTIRTGELFF. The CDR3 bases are TGTGCCAGCAGCTTATGGGGGACTATCCGCACCGGGGAGCTGTTTTTT.

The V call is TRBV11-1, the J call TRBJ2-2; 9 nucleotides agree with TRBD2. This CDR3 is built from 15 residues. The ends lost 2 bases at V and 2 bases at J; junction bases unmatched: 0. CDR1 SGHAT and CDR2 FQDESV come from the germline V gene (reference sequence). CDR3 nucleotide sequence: TGTGCCAGCAGCTTACTAGCGGGAAACACCGGGGAGCTGTTTTTT. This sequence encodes CASSLLAGNTGELFF.

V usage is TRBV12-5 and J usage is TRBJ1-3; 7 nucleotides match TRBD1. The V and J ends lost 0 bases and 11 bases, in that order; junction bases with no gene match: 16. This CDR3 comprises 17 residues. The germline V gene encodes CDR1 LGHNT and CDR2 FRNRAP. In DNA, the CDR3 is TGTGCTAGTGGTTTGGTACTCTCCCCGGGACAGACTGGCGCCATATATTTT. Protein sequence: CASGLVLSPGQTGAIYF.

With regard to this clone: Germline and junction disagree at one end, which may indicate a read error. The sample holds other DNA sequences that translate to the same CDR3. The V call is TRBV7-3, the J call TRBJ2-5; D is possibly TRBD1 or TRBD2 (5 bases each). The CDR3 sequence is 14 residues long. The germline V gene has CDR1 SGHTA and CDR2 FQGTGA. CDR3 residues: CASSPTGLQETQYF. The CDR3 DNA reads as TGCGCCAGCAGCCCTACAGGACTCCAAGAGACCCAGTACTTC.

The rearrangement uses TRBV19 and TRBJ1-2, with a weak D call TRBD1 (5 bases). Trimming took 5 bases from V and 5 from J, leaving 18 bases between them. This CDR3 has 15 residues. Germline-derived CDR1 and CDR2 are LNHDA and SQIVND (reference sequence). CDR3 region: CASSAGTLGRYGYTF. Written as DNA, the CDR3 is TGTGCCAGTAGTGCCGGGACTCTAGGGCGTTATGGCTACACCTTC.

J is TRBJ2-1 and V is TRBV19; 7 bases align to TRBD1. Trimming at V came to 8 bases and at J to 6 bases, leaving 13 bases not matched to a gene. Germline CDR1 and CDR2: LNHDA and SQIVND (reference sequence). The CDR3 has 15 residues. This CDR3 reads CASSMDRWATNEQFF. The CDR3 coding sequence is TGTGCCAGTTCCATGGACAGGTGGGCAACCAATGAGCAGTTCTTC.

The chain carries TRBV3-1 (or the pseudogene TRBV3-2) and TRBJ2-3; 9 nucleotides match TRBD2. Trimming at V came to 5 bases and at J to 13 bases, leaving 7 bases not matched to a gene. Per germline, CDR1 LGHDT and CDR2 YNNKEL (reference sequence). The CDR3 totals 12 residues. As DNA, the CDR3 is TGTGCCAGCAGCACTATAGGACTAGCGAAGTATTTT. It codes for CASSTIGLAKYF.

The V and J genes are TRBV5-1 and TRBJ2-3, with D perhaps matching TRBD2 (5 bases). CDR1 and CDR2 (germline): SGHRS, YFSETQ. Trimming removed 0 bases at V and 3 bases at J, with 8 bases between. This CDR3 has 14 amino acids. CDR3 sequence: CASSLAPGTDTQYF. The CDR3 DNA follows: TGCGCCAGCAGCTTGGCCCCGGGGACAGATACGCAGTATTTT. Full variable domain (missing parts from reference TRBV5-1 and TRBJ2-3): KAGVTQTPRYLIKTRGQQVTLSCSPISGHRSVSWYQQTPGQGLQFLFEYFSETQRNKGNFPGRFSGRQFSNSRSEMNVSTLELGDSALYLCASSLAPGTDTQYFGPGTRLTVL.

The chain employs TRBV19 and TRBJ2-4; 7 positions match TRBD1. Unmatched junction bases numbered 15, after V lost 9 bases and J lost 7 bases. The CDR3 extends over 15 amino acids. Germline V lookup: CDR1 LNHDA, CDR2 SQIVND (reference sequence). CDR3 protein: CASRSLTGLRNIQYF. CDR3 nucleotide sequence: TGTGCCAGCAGAAGCCTGACAGGGCTGAGGAACATTCAGTACTTC.

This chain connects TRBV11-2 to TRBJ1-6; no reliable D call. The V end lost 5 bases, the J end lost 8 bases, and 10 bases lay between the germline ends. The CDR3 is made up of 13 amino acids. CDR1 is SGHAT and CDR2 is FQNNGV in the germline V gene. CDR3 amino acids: CASSRGRDSPLHF. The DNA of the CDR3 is TGTGCCAGCAGCCGGGGTAGGGATTCACCCCTCCACTTT.

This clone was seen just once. The CDR3 loop is CASSSTGQSEQYF. As DNA, the CDR3 is TGTGCCAGCTCAAGCACCGGACAGTCCGAGCAGTACTTC. The chain combines TRBV18 with TRBJ2-7, with D perhaps matching TRBD1 (6 bases). CDR1 is KGHSH, CDR2 LQKENI, per germline. The CDR3 contains 13 residues. V lost 5 bases and J lost 6, with 14 bases in between. The whole variable domain, remainder taken from reference TRBV18 and TRBJ2-7, is NAGVMQNPRHLVRRRGQEARLRCSPMKGHSHVYWYRQLPEEGLKFMVYLQKENIIDESGMPKERFSAEFPKEGPSILRIQQVVRGDSAAYFCASSSTGQSEQYFGPGTRLTVT.

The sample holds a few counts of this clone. The CDR3 reads CASSPPRVGQPQHF. DNA for the CDR3: TGTGCCAGCAGCCCCCCAAGGGTAGGCCAGCCCCAGCATTTT. V gene TRBV11-2 combines with J gene TRBJ1-5; D uncertain. Germline values: CDR1 SGHAT, CDR2 FQNNGV. Trimming left V 5 bases short and J 7 bases short, with 15 bases between. This CDR3 has 14 amino acids.

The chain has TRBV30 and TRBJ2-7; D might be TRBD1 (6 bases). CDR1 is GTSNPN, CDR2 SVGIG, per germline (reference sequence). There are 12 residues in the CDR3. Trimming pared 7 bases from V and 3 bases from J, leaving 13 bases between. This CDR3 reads CAFRDTLYEQYF. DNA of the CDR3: TGTGCCTTCCGGGACACTCTCTACGAGCAGTACTTC.

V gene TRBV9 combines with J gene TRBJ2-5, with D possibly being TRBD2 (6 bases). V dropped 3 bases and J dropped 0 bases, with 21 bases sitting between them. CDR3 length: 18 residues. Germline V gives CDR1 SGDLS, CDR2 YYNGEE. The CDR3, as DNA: TGTGCCAGCAGCGCGGGGGTGTTTAGCGGAGAGTACCAAGAGACCCAGTACTTC. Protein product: CASSAGVFSGEYQETQYF.

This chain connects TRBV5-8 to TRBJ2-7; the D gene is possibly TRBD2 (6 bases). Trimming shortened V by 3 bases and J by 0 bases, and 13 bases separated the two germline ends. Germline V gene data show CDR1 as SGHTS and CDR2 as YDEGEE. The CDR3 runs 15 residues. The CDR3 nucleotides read TGTGCCAGCAGCTGGGGGGACTTCTACTCCTACGAGCAGTACTTC. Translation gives CASSWGDFYSYEQYF.

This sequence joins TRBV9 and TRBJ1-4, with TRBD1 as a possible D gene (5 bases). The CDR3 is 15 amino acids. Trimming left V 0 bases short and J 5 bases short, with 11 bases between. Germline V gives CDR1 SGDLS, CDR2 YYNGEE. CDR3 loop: CASSVVGAKNEKLFF. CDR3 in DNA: TGTGCCAGCAGCGTAGTTGGGGCAAAGAATGAAAAACTGTTTTTT.

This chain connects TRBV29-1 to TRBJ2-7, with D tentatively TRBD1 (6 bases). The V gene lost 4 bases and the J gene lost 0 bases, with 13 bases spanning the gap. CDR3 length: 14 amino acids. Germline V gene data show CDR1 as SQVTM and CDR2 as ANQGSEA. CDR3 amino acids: CSVGRGGISYEQYF. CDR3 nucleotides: TGCAGCGTTGGAAGAGGGGGAATCTCCTACGAGCAGTACTTC.

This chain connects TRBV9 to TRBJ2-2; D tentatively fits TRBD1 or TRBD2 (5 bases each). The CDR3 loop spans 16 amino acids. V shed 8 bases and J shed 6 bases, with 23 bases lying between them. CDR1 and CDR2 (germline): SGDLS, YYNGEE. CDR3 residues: CASGTDKWRSSGELFF. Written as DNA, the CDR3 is TGTGCCAGTGGGACGGACAAATGGAGGAGCTCCGGGGAGCTGTTTTTT. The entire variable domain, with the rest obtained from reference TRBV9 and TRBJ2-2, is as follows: DSGVTQTPKHLITATGQRVTLRCSPRSGDLSVYWYQQSLDQGLQFLIQYYNGEERAKGNILERFSAQQFPDLHSELNLSSLELGDSALYFCASGTDKWRSSGELFFGEGSRLTVL.

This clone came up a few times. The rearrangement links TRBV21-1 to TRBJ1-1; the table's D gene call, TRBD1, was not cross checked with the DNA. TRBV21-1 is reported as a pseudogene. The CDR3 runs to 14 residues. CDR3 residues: CATLTGAENTEAFF. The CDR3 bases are TGTGCCACCCTAACAGGGGCTGAGAACACTGAAGCTTTCTTT.

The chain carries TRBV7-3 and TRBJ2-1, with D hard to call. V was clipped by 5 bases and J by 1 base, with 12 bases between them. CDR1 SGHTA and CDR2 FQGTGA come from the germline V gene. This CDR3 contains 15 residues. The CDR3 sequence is CASSRQAFSYNEQFF. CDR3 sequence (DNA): TGTGCCAGCAGCCGTCAGGCTTTTTCCTACAATGAGCAGTTCTTC.

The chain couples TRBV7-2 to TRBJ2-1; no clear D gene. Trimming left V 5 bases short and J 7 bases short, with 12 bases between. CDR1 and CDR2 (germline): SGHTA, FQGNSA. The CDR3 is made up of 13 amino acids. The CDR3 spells CASSTSVVNEQFF. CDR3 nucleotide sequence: TGTGCCAGCAGCACCTCGGTGGTGAATGAGCAGTTCTTC.

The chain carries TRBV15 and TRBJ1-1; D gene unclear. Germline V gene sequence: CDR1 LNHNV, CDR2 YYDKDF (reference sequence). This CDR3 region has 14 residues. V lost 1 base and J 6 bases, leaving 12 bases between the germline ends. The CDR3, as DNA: TGTGCCACCAGCAGAGGCGCTAAGCGCCCTGAAGCTTTCTTT. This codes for CATSRGAKRPEAFF.

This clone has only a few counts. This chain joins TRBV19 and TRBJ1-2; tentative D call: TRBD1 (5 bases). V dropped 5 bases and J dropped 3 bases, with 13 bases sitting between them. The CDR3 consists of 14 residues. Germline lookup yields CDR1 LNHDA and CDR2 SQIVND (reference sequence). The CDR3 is CASSSPGGDYGYTF. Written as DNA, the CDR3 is TGTGCCAGTAGTTCCCCCGGAGGGGACTATGGCTACACCTTC.

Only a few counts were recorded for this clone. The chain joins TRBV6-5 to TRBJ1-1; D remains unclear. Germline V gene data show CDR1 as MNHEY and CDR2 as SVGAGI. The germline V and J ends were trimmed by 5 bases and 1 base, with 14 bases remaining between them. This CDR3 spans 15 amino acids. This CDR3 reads CASSKKGSRNTEAFF. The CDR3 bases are TGTGCCAGCAGTAAAAAGGGTTCCAGGAACACTGAAGCTTTCTTT.

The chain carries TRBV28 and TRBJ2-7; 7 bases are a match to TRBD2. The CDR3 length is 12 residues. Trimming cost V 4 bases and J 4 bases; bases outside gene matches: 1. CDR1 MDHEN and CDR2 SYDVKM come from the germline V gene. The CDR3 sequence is CASSSGLYEQYF. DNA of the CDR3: TGTGCCAGCAGTTCGGGACTATACGAGCAGTACTTC.

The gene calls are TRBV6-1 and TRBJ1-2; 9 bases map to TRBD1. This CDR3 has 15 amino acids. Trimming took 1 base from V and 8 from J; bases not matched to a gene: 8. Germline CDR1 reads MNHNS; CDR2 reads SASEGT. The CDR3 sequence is CASSEGSYRGQGYTF. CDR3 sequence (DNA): TGTGCCAGCAGTGAAGGAAGTTACAGGGGGCAAGGCTACACCTTC.